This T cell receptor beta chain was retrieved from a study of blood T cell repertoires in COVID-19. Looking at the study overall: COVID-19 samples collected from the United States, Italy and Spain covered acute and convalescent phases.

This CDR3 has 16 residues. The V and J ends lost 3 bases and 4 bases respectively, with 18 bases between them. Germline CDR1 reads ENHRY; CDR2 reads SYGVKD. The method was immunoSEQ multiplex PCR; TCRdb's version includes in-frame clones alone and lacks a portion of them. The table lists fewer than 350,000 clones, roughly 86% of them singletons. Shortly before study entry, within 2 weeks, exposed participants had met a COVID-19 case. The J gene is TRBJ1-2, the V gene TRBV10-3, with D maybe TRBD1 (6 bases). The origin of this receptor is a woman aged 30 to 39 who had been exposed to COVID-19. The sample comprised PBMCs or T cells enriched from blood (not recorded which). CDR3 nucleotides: TGTGCCATCAGTGACCCTCTCGGGGGGCAGGGCTATGGCTACACCTTC. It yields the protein CAISDPLGGQGYGYTF.